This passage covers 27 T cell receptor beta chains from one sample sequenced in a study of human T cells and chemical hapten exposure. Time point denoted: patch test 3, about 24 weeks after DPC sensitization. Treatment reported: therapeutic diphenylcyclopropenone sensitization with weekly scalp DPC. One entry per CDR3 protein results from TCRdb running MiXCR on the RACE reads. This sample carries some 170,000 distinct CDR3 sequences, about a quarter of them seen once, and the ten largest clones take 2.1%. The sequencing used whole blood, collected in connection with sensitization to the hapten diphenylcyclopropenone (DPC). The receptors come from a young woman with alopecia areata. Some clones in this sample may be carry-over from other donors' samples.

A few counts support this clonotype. The CDR3 nucleotides read TGCAGCATCAGACAGGGTGGAAACACTGAAGCTTTCTTT. It encodes CSIRQGGNTEAFF. The chain links TRBV29-1 to TRBJ1-1; the match to TRBD1 covers 7 bases. After removal of 8 bases from V and 2 bases from J, the junction contained 8 bases not matched to a gene. This CDR3 region has 13 residues. Germline CDR1 is SQVTM and CDR2 is ANQGSEA.

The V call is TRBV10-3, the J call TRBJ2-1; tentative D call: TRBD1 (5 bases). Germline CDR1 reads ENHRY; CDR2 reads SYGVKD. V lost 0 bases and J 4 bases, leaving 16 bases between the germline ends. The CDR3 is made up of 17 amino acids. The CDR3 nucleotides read TGTGCCATCAGTGAGTCCGCAGGGTTAGGATCTTACAATGAGCAGTTCTTC. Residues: CAISESAGLGSYNEQFF.

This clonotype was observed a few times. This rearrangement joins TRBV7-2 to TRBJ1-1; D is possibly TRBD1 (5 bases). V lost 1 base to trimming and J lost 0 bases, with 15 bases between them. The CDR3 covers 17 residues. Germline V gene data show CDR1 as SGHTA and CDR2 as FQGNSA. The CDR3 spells CASSLGGRVMMNTEAFF. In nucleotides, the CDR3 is TGTGCCAGCAGCTTAGGGGGACGAGTTATGATGAACACTGAAGCTTTCTTT.

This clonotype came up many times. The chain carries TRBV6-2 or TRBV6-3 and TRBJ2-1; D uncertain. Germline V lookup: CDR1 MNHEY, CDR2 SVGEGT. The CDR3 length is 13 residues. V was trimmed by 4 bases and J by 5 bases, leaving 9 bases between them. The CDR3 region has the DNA TGTGCCAGCAGTTCGGTAGCCCACAATGAGCAGTTCTTC. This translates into CASSSVAHNEQFF.

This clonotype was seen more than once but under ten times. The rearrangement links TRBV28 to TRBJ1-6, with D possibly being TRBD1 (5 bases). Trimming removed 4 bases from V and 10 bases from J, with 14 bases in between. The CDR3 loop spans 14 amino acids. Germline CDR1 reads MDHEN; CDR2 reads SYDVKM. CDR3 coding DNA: TGTGCCAGCAGTTCCCCCGCGGAGGGGTCACCCCTCCACTTT. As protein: CASSSPAEGSPLHF.

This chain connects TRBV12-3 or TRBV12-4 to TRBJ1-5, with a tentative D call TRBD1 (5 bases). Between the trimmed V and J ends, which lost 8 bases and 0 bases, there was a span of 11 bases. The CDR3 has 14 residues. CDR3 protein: CASSRGYSNQPQHF. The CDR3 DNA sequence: TGTGCCAGCTCACGGGGGTATAGCAATCAGCCCCAGCATTTT.

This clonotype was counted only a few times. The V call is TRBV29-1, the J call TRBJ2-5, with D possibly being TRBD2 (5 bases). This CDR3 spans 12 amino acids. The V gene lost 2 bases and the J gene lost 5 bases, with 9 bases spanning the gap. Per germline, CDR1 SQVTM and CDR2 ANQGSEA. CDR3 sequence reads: CSVESSGETQYF. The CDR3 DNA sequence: TGCAGCGTTGAAAGTTCGGGGGAGACCCAGTACTTC. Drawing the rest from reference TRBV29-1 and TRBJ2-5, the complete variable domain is SAVISQKPSRDICQRGTSLTIQCQVDSQVTMMFWYRQQPGQSLTLIATANQGSEATYESGFVIDKFPISRPNLTFSTLTVSNMSPEDSSIYLCSVESSGETQYFGPGTRLLVL.

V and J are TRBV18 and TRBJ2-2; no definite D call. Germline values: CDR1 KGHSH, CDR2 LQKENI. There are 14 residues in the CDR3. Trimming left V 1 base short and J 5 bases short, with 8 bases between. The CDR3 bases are TGTGCCAGCTCACCACATCGTGGTACCGGGGAGCTGTTTTTT. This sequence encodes CASSPHRGTGELFF.

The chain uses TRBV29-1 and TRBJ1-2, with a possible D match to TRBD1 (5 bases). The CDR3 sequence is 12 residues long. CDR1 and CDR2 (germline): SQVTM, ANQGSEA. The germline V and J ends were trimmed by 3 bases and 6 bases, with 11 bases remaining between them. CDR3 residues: CSVDGGVNGYTF. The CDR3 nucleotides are TGCAGCGTTGATGGGGGTGTCAATGGCTACACCTTC. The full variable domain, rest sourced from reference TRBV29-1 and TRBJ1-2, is SAVISQKPSRDICQRGTSLTIQCQVDSQVTMMFWYRQQPGQSLTLIATANQGSEATYESGFVIDKFPISRPNLTFSTLTVSNMSPEDSSIYLCSVDGGVNGYTFGSGTRLTVV.

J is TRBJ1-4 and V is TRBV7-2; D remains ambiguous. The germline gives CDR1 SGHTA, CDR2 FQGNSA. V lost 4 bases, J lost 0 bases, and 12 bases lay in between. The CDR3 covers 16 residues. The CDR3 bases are TGTGCCAGCAGCTCCGGAAACGGGGCAACTAATGAAAAACTGTTTTTT. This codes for CASSSGNGATNEKLFF.

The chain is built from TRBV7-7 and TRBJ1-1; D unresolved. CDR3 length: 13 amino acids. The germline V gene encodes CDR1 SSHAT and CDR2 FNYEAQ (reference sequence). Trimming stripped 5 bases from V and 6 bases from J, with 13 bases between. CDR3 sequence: CASSAQGNSEAFF. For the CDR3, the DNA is TGTGCCAGCAGCGCCCAAGGGAATTCTGAAGCTTTCTTT.

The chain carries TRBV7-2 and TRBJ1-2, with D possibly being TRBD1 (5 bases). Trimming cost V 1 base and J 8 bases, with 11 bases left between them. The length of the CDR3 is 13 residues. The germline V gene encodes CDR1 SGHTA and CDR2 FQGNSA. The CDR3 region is CASSLEARGGYTF. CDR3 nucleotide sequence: TGTGCCAGCAGCTTAGAGGCAAGGGGAGGCTACACCTTC. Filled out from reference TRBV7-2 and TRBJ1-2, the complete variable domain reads GAGVSQSPSNKVTEKGKDVELRCDPISGHTALYWYRQSLGQGLEFLIYFQGNSAPDKSGLPSDRFSAERTGGSVSTLTIQRTQQEDSAVYLCASSLEARGGYTFGSGTRLTVV.

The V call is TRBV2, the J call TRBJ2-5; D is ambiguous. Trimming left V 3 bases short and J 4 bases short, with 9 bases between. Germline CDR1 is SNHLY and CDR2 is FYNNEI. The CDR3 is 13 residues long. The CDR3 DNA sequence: TGTGCCAGCAGTGACATAGGCGGAGAGACCCAGTACTTC. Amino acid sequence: CASSDIGGETQYF.

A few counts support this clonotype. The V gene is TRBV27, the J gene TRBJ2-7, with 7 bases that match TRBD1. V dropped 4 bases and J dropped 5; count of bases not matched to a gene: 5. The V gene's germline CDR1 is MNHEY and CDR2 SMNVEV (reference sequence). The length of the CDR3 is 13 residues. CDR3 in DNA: TGTGCCAGCAGTTATACAGGGGCAGACGAGCAGTACTTC. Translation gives CASSYTGADEQYF.

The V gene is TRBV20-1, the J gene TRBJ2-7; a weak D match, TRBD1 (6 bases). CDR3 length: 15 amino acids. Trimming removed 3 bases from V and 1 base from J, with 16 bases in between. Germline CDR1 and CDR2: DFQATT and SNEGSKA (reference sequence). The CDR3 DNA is TGCAGTGCTAGTGGGGGCCAAAGGTTTTCCTACGAGCAGTACTTC. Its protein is CSASGGQRFSYEQYF.

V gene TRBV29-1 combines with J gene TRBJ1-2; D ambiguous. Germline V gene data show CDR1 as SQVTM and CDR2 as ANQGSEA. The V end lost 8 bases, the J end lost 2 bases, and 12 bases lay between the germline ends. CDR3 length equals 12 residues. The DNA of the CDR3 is TGCAGCTTACAAACCGAGAACTATGGCTACACCTTC. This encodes CSLQTENYGYTF. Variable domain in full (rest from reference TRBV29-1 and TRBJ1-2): SAVISQKPSRDICQRGTSLTIQCQVDSQVTMMFWYRQQPGQSLTLIATANQGSEATYESGFVIDKFPISRPNLTFSTLTVSNMSPEDSSIYLCSLQTENYGYTFGSGTRLTVV.

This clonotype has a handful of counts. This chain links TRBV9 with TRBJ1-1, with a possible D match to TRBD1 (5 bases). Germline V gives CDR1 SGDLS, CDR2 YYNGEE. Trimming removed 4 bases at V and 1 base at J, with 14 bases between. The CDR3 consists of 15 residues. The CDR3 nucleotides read TGTGCCAGCAGCCCTAGGGGAGATTCGAACACTGAAGCTTTCTTT. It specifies CASSPRGDSNTEAFF.

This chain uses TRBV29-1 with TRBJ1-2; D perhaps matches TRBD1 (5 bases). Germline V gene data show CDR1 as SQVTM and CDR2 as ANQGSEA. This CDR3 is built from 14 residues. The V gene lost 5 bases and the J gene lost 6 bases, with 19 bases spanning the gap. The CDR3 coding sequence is TGCAGCGTTCTACGCCCCGGGACGGCCAATGGCTACACCTTC. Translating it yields CSVLRPGTANGYTF.

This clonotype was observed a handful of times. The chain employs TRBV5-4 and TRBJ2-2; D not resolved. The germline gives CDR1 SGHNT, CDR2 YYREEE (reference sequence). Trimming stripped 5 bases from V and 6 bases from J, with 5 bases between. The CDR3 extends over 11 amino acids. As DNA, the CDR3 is TGTGCCAGCAGTTCCCCCGGGGAGCTGTTTTTT. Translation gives CASSSPGELFF.

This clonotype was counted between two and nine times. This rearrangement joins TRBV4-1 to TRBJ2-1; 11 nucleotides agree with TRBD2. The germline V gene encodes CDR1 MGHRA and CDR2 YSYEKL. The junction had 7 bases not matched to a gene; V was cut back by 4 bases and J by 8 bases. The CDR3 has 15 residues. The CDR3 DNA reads TGCGCCAGCAGCCCGACCTTAGCGGGAGGGGATGAGCAGTTCTTC. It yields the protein CASSPTLAGGDEQFF.

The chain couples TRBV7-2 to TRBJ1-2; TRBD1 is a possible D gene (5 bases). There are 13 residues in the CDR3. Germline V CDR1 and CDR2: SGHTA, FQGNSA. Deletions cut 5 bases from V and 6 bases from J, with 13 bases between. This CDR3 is CASSPGLSDGYTF. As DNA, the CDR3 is TGTGCCAGCAGCCCAGGGCTGTCGGATGGCTACACCTTC.

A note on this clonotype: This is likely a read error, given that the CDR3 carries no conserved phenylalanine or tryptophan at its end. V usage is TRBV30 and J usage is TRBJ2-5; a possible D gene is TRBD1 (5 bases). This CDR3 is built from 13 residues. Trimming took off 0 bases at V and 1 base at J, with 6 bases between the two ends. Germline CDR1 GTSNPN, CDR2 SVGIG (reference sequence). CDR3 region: CAWSVGLQETQYS. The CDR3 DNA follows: TGTGCCTGGAGTGTGGGGCTCCAAGAGACCCAGTACTCC.

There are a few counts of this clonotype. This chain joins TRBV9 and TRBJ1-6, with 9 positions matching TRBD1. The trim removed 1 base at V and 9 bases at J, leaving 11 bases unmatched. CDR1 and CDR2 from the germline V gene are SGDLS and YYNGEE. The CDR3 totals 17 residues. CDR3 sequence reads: CASSVSGQGTPASPLHF. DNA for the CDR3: TGTGCCAGCAGCGTAAGCGGACAGGGGACACCTGCTTCACCCCTCCACTTT.

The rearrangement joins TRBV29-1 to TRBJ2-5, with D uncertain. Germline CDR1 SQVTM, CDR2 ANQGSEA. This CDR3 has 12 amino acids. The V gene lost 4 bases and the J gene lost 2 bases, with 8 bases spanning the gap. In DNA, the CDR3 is TGCAGCGTTGTTGGCCCTCAAGAGACCCAGTACTTC. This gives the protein CSVVGPQETQYF. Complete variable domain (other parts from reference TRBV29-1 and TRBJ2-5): SAVISQKPSRDICQRGTSLTIQCQVDSQVTMMFWYRQQPGQSLTLIATANQGSEATYESGFVIDKFPISRPNLTFSTLTVSNMSPEDSSIYLCSVVGPQETQYFGPGTRLLVL.

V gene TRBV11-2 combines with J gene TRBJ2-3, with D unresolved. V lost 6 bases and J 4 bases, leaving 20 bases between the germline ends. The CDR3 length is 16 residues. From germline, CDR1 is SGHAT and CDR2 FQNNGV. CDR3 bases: TGTGCCAGCAGGTGGCCCATCATGGGCTCCGCAGATACGCAGTATTTT. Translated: CASRWPIMGSADTQYF.

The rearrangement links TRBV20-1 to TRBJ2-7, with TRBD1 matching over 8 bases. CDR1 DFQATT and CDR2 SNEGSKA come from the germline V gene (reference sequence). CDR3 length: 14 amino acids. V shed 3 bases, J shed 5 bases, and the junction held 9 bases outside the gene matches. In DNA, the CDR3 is TGCAGTGCTAGCTTATGGCAGGGGGCCCACGAGCAGTACTTC. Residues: CSASLWQGAHEQYF.

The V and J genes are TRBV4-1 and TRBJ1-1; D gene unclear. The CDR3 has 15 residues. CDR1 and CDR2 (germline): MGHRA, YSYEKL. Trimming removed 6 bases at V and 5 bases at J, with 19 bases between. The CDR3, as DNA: TGCGCCAGCAGTAAGCCAACTATTTCGGGGACTGAAGCTTTCTTT. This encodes CASSKPTISGTEAFF.